Reported below is one T cell receptor (beta chain). Its antigen is as yet unknown. Libraries were prepared by immunoSEQ multiplex PCR; TCRdb keeps only in-frame clonotypes and omits some of them. Of 65,000 to 90,000 clones in the sample, over 75% were seen once. PBMC sampling occurred before vaccination, two weeks after the third dose, and at progression. This entry comes from a study of glioma-infiltrating T cells after dendritic cell vaccination. Study context: At biweekly intervals, patients got three intradermal dendritic cell vaccine injections. Broader study findings: Higher TCR clonality did not directly relate to longer survival.

The germline CDR1 and CDR2 sequences are SNHLY and FYNNEI. This CDR3 spans 13 amino acids. V lost 8 bases and J 1 base, leaving 9 bases between the germline ends. This receptor was taken from a human donor with glioblastoma. The gene calls are TRBV2 and TRBJ1-5; maybe TRBD1 (5 bases). The specimen was blood, collected before dendritic cell vaccination. The CDR3 nucleotides are TGTGCCAGCGGGGCGGGAAGCAATCAGCCCCAGCATTTT. Translating gives CASGAGSNQPQHF.